This entry lists 2 T cell receptor beta chains sequenced from one sample in a study of blood T cell repertoires in COVID-19. The protocol was immunoSEQ multiplex PCR, while the TCRdb copy is restricted to in-frame clones and leaves out a portion. The repertoire consists of 130,000 to 150,000 clones, with 88% occurring once and the leading ten covering 8% to 11%. Specimen: peripheral blood. These receptor sequences come from a man aged 50 to 59 with active or convalescent COVID-19.

The rearrangement joins TRBV2 to TRBJ2-1; 10 nucleotides match TRBD2. The germline gives CDR1 SNHLY, CDR2 FYNNEI. The CDR3 sequence is 17 residues long. The J segment lost 5 bases and the V segment lost 2 bases, leaving 9 bases of the junction unmatched. CDR3 protein: CASSESRLAGDHNEQFF. The CDR3 DNA follows: TGTGCCAGCAGTGAAAGCCGGCTAGCGGGAGATCACAATGAGCAGTTCTTC.

V is TRBV27 and J is TRBJ2-5; a possible D gene is TRBD2 (5 bases). The V gene lost 1 base and the J gene lost 5 bases, with 8 bases spanning the gap. The CDR3 spans 13 residues. Germline CDR1 is MNHEY and CDR2 is SMNVEV (reference sequence). The DNA of the CDR3 is TGTGCCAGCAGTTTATGGGGAGACGAGACCCAGTACTTC. It specifies CASSLWGDETQYF.